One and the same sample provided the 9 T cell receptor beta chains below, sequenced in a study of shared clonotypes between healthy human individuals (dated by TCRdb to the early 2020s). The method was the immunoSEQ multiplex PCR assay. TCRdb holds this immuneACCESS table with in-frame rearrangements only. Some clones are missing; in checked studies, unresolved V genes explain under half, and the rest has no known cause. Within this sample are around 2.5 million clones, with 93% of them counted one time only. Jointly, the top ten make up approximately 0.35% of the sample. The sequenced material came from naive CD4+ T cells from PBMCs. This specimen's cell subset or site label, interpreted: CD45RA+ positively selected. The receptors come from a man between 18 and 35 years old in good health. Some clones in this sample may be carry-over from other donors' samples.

The CDR3 DNA sequence: TGTGCCAGCAGCTCCGAGGCTAGCCTAGCGAATGAGCAGTTCTTC. Encoded protein: CASSSEASLANEQFF. This chain uses TRBV11-2 with TRBJ2-1, with D possibly matching TRBD2 (6 bases). The CDR3 covers 15 residues. Between the trimmed V and J ends, which lost 4 bases and 7 bases, there was a span of 17 bases. Germline CDR1 is SGHAT and CDR2 is FQNNGV.

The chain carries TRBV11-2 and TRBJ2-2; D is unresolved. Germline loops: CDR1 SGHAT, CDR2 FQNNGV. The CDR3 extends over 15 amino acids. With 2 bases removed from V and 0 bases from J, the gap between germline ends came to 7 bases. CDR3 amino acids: CASSLMAANTGELFF. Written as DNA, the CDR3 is TGTGCCAGCAGCTTAATGGCCGCGAACACCGGGGAGCTGTTTTTT.

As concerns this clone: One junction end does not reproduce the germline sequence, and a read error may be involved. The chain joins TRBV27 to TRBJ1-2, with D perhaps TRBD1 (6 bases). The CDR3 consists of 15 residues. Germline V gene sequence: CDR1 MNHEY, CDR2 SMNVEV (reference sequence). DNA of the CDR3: TGTGCCAACAGTTTGATCGGGGGGCGAGACTATGGCTACACCTTC. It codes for CANSLIGGRDYGYTF.

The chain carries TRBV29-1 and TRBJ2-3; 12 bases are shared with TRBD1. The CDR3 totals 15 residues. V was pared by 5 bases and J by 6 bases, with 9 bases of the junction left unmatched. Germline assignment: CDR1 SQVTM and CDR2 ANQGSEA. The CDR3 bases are TGCAGCGTTATGCCGGGACAGGGGGCTCGGGATACGCAGTATTTT. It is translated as CSVMPGQGARDTQYF.

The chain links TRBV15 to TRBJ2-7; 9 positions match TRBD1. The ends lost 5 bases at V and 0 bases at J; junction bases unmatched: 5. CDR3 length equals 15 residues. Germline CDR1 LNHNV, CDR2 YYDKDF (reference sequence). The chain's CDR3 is CATSDGDRDSYEQYF. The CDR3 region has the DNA TGTGCCACCAGCGACGGGGACAGGGACTCCTACGAGCAGTACTTC.

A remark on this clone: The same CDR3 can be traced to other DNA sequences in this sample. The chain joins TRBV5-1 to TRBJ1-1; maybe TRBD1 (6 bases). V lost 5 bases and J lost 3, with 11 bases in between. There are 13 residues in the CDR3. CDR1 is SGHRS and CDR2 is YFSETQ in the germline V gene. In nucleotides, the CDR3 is TGCGCCAGCAGTACCACAGGGTACACTGAAGCTTTCTTT. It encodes CASSTTGYTEAFF. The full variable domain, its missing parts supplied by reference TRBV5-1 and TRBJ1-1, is KAGVTQTPRYLIKTRGQQVTLSCSPISGHRSVSWYQQTPGQGLQFLFEYFSETQRNKGNFPGRFSGRQFSNSRSEMNVSTLELGDSALYLCASSTTGYTEAFFGQGTRLTVV.

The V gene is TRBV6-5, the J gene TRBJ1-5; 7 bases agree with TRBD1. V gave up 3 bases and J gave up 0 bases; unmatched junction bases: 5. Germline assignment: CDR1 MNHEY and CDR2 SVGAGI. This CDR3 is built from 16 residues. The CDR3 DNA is TGTGCCAGCAGTTATAGGGGGCTGAATAGCAATCAGCCCCAGCATTTT. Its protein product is CASSYRGLNSNQPQHF.

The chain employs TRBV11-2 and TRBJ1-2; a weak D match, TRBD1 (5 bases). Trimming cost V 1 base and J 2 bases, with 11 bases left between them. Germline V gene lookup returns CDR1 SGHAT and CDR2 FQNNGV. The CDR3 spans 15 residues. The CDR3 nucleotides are TGTGCCAGCAGCTTAGGTTCAGGGTGGAACTATGGCTACACCTTC. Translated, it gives CASSLGSGWNYGYTF.

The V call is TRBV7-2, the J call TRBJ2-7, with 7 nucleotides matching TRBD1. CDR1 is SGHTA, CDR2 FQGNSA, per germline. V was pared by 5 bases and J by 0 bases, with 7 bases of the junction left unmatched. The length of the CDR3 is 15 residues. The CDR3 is CASSQGQRSSYEQYF. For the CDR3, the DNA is TGTGCCAGCAGCCAGGGACAGCGATCCTCCTACGAGCAGTACTTC.